This T cell receptor (beta chain) was recovered during a study of HIV-infected patients and healthy controls (dated by TCRdb to the mid-2010s). For this clonotype: This clone's antigen is unknown. No base quality information exists; no much larger clone differs at one position.

Library preparation was by 5' RACE. Sequencing was performed on an Illumina MiSeq. Through fastp at Q25 and MiXCR, TCRdb rebuilt clones from the public reads, retaining in-frame beta chains. All rows with the same CDR3 protein become a single entry with the most common DNA and genes. The sample table lists 65,000 to 70,000 distinct CDR3 sequences, 16% of them with a count of one. The ten largest make up under 6.5% of the sample. As encoded in the germline V gene (reference sequence), CDR1 is DFQATT while CDR2 is SNEGSKA. The CDR3 numbers 14 residues from cysteine through phenylalanine. Left in the record is the CDR3 DNA by itself, 42 bases read in frame from the first base. V loses 6 bases of germline sequence and J loses 7 bases, and the interval between the two ends is 19 bases.

The chain joins TRBV20-1 to TRBJ1-5; the D gene is possibly TRBD1, with 6 bases matching. What was sequenced was CD4+ T cells from blood. This TCR was sampled from a human donor in good health. The CDR3 protein sequence reads: CSANPTGTGQPQHF. The base sequence is TGCAGTGCAAACCCTACAGGGACGGGGCAGCCCCAGCATTTT.